This passage covers 2 T cell receptor beta chains from one sample sequenced in a study of CD8+CD57+ T cells in acquired aplastic anemia. Genomic DNA, serving as template, underwent TCR beta VDJ and CDR3 profiling. TCRdb processed the reads anew with MiXCR; each CDR3 protein has one entry. Of some 200,000 distinct CDR3 sequences in the sample, around half were seen once. An expansion of CD8+CD57+ cells by flow cytometry had been shown in patients chosen for sequencing. The sequencing input was sorted CD4+, CD8+, or CD8+CD57+ T cells (not recorded which) from PBMCs. The receptor set was obtained from a human donor with aplastic anemia.

This clonotype was counted many times. This rearrangement joins TRBV7-9 to TRBJ2-7; D perhaps matches TRBD1 (5 bases). The CDR3 runs to 14 residues. Trimming removed 4 bases at V and 4 bases at J, with 14 bases between. CDR1 is SEHNR and CDR2 is FQNEAQ in the germline V gene (reference sequence). In nucleotides, the CDR3 is TGTGCCAGCAGCTCATACTCCAGGGTTTACGAGCAGTACTTC. Translation gives CASSSYSRVYEQYF.

V and J are TRBV29-1 and TRBJ2-1; a weak D match, TRBD2 (6 bases). Between the trimmed V and J ends, which lost 4 bases and 5 bases, there was a span of 15 bases. In germline, CDR1 is SQVTM, CDR2 ANQGSEA. The CDR3 is made up of 14 amino acids. This chain's CDR3 is CSVGGSGLHNEQFF. As DNA, the CDR3 is TGCAGCGTTGGGGGGTCGGGACTTCACAATGAGCAGTTCTTC.